This is a list of T cell receptor beta chains from one sample in a study of control samples from healthy donors and cancer patients. Only in-frame clones appear in the TCRdb table, and some are missing; sequencing was by immunoSEQ multiplex PCR. This table has 55,000 to 70,000 clones, about 91% appearing once. Sequenced material: PBMCs. These receptors were collected from a man aged 25-40 years with colorectal cancer. Both conserved end residues are part of each CDR3. D genes are given only for firm matches. Not all rows give a size; the values are once, few, many and, for expanded clones, a class.

J,V,size,D,DNA,CDR3
TRBJ2-3,TRBV6-2/TRBV6-3,few,TRBD2,TGTGCCAGCAGTTACTCTGTATCAAGGCTAGCGGTTGACGAAGATACGCAGTATTTT,CASSYSVSRLAVDEDTQYF
TRBJ2-7,TRBV29-1,-,-,TGCAGCGTTCAAAGCGCGAGGGGGGGCGAGCAGTACTTC,CSVQSARGGEQYF
TRBJ2-5,TRBV6-6,-,-,TGTGCCAGCAGCAATAGTAGGGAGACCCAGTACTTC,CASSNSRETQYF
TRBJ1-6,TRBV18,few,TRBD1,TGTGCCAGCTCACCAAGACAACTGGACAGGGGCGGATCACCCCTCCACTTT,CASSPRQLDRGGSPLHF
TRBJ1-2,TRBV4-1,-,-,TGCGCCAGCCTAGACAGCGATTCCTATGGCTACACCTTC,CASLDSDSYGYTF
TRBJ1-4,TRBV5-6,-,-,TGTGCCAGCAGCCGCAGGGGTGGGCTGTTTTTT,CASSRRGGLFF
TRBJ1-2,TRBV5-4,once,TRBD1,TGTGCCAGCAGCTCCAAGACAGGGGGCGATGGCTACACCTTC,CASSSKTGGDGYTF
TRBJ2-2,TRBV19,-,TRBD2,TGTGCCAGTAGTACCCGACTAGCGGGGGATACCGGGGAGCTGTTTTTT,CASSTRLAGDTGELFF
TRBJ2-6,TRBV4-2,-,TRBD1,TGTGCCAGCAGCCAAAAATCTCGGAGTCGGGGACAGGCGTCTTCTGGGGCCAACGTCCTGACTTTC,CASSQKSRSRGQASSGANVLTF
TRBJ2-5,TRBV5-6,once,TRBD2,TGTGCCAGCAGCTCCCCTCACCGGGGGGGCCTGGAGACCCAGTACTTC,CASSSPHRGGLETQYF
TRBJ1-3,TRBV29-1,once,TRBD1,TGCAGCGTTGAAAGTGGGAGGGGGCCTGGAAACACCATATATTTT,CSVESGRGPGNTIYF
TRBJ1-1,TRBV5-1,-,-,TGCGCCAGCAGCGGTGCCGGGGGACTAAGGAGTGCGAACACTGAAGCTTTCTTT,CASSGAGGLRSANTEAFF
TRBJ1-1,TRBV18,-,TRBD1,TGTGCCAGCTCGATTTCCGGGACAGACAACACTGAAGCTTTCTTT,CASSISGTDNTEAFF
TRBJ1-5,TRBV30,-,-,TGTGCCTGGGGAATGGGCAATCAGCCCCAGCATTTT,CAWGMGNQPQHF
TRBJ1-6,TRBV6-2/TRBV6-3,-,-,TGTGCCAGCAGCCTCCTGACCGAGAGCTCCTATAATTCACCCCTCCACTTT,CASSLLTESSYNSPLHF
TRBJ1-1,TRBV12-3/TRBV12-4,-,-,TGTGCCAGCAGTTTAGCGGGGTACACTGAAGCTTTCTTT,CASSLAGYTEAFF
TRBJ1-1,TRBV6-7,-,-,TGTGCCAGCAGTCTTCGTCGGCCGAACACTGAAGCTTTCTTT,CASSLRRPNTEAFF
TRBJ1-1,TRBV5-1,-,-,TGCGCCAGTGCTGAGGGGGTGATGGAGCCTGAAGCTTTCTTT,CASAEGVMEPEAFF
TRBJ1-2,TRBV6-5,-,-,TGTGCCGCAGGCGAACCCAACTATGGCTACACCTTC,CAAGEPNYGYTF
TRBJ1-5,TRBV3-1/TRBV3-2,-,-,TGTGCCAGCAGCCAAGATTCGGGGCCCCGTCAGCCCCAGCATTTT,CASSQDSGPRQPQHF
TRBJ2-7,TRBV7-2,-,TRBD1,TGTGCCAGCAGCTCGGGACAGGGCCTCACCTACGAGCAGTACTTC,CASSSGQGLTYEQYF
TRBJ1-2,TRBV12-3/TRBV12-4,-,-,TGTGCCAGCAGTTGGGTACAGAACTATGGCTACACCTTC,CASSWVQNYGYTF
TRBJ1-2,TRBV4-3,-,-,TGCGCCAGCAGCCTTAGACAGGAAGCTAACTATGGCTACACCTTC,CASSLRQEANYGYTF
TRBJ2-1,TRBV7-9,-,-,TGTGCCAGCAGTCCCTCATATAACGGATACAACAATGAGCAGTTCTTC,CASSPSYNGYNNEQFF
TRBJ2-1,TRBV29-1,-,-,TGCAGCGTTGTGTCAGAGTTCTCCTACAATGAGCAGTTCTTC,CSVVSEFSYNEQFF
TRBJ1-2,TRBV6-2/TRBV6-3,-,-,TGTGCCAGCAGTTACTCGATCGGGGAGGGCTACACCTTC,CASSYSIGEGYTF